The source of this T cell receptor beta chain is a study of human T cells and chemical hapten exposure. Turning to the study itself: There were per-sample TCR yield variations, arising mainly from small pooled library volume differences.

The time point here: patch test 3, about 24 weeks after DPC sensitization. Treatment noted: therapeutic diphenylcyclopropenone sensitization with weekly scalp DPC. Unseparated into fractions, whole blood served as the source from which total RNA was extracted. Trimming removed 5 bases from V and 3 bases from J; junction bases left unmatched: 3. CDR3 length: 13 residues. In germline, CDR1 is SNHLY, CDR2 FYNNEI. General observations from the study: With patch test score, the counts of PT1 expanded TCRs showed a positive correlation. Donors had alopecia, so their immune response may differ from healthy people's.

TCRdb re-derived calls from the RACE reads in MiXCR, one entry per CDR3 protein. The profile shows over 30,000 distinct CDR3 sequences, around a tenth of them singletons. This clonotype was seen repeatedly, ten times or more. Its antigen is undetermined. The clonotype originates from a man aged 45-65 years with alopecia areata. Some clones in this sample may be carry-over from other donors' samples. The sequenced sample was whole blood, obtained in connection with sensitization to the hapten diphenylcyclopropenone (DPC). The J gene is TRBJ2-7, the V gene TRBV2; 8 bases agree with TRBD1. The CDR3 loop is CASSKDRDYEQYF. For the CDR3, the DNA is TGTGCCAGCAGTAAGGACAGGGACTACGAGCAGTACTTC.